This passage covers 20 T cell receptor beta chains from one sample sequenced in a study of lymphopenia after photon versus proton radiotherapy. The protocol was immunoSEQ multiplex PCR, while the TCRdb copy is restricted to in-frame clones and leaves out a portion. The data show under 35,000 clones, roughly nine tenths seen once. The sequences come from peripheral blood, collected from a patient treated with proton-based radiotherapy. These receptors came from a woman in her 70s with pancreatic cancer. Some clones in this sample may be carry-over from other donors' samples.

CDR3 coding DNA: TGTGCCAGTAGTACGGGGGGACAGACTTACTACGAGCAGTACTTC. Translated: CASSTGGQTYYEQYF. The chain couples TRBV19 to TRBJ2-7; D may correspond to TRBD1 or TRBD2 (7 bases each). This CDR3 region has 15 residues. Trimming took off 4 bases at V and 3 bases at J, with 16 bases between the two ends. Per germline, CDR1 LNHDA and CDR2 SQIVND (reference sequence).

This clone was counted once. The chain employs TRBV7-2 and TRBJ2-5; D is ambiguous. Germline V gene sequence: CDR1 SGHTA, CDR2 FQGNSA. The CDR3 runs to 14 residues. The V end lost 2 bases, the J end lost 0 bases, and 7 bases lay between the germline ends. CDR3 in DNA: TGTGCCAGCAGCTTATCGAGGTACCAAGAGACCCAGTACTTC. Amino acids: CASSLSRYQETQYF.

The chain recombines TRBV27 with TRBJ2-3; 8 positions match TRBD2. The CDR3 loop spans 13 amino acids. J lost 5 bases, V lost 10 bases, and 8 bases had no gene match. Germline V CDR1 and CDR2: MNHEY, SMNVEV (reference sequence). CDR3 region: CAIRSGIGDTQYF. For the CDR3, the DNA is TGTGCCATCCGTAGCGGGATTGGAGATACGCAGTATTTT.

The chain carries TRBV9 and TRBJ2-1, with TRBD1 identical over 8 bases. Trimming removed 3 bases from V and 9 bases from J; junction bases left unmatched: 5. Germline V gene data show CDR1 as SGDLS and CDR2 as YYNGEE. This CDR3 spans 13 amino acids. The CDR3 sequence is CASSAGTGGEQFF. The CDR3 DNA reads TGTGCCAGCAGCGCTGGGACAGGAGGTGAGCAGTTCTTC.

The chain uses TRBV7-9 and TRBJ2-1; the match to TRBD2 covers 9 bases. From germline, CDR1 is SEHNR and CDR2 FQNEAQ (reference sequence). Trimming removed 1 base from V and 8 bases from J; junction bases left unmatched: 9. The CDR3 loop spans 16 amino acids. Here the CDR3 DNA reads TGTGCCAGCAGCTTAGGTGCGGGAGGGCCCCGGGATGAGCAGTTCTTC. Its translation is CASSLGAGGPRDEQFF.

The chain is built from TRBV7-9 and TRBJ1-4; D gene uncertain. V shed 0 bases and J shed 4 bases, with 6 bases lying between them. CDR1 is SEHNR, CDR2 FQNEAQ, per germline (reference sequence). The CDR3 totals 14 residues. The CDR3 nucleotides are TGTGCCAGCAGCTTAGCACGTTATAATGAAAAACTGTTTTTT. Its protein is CASSLARYNEKLFF.

CDR3 nucleotides: TGTGCCAGCAGAAACAGGGGTGGGCAGCCCCAGCATTTT. Translated: CASRNRGGQPQHF. J is TRBJ1-5 and V is TRBV27; TRBD1 matches 7 bases. The CDR3 is made up of 13 amino acids. CDR1 is MNHEY and CDR2 is SMNVEV in the germline V gene (reference sequence). V trimming: 6 bases; J trimming: 7 bases; junction bases outside the gene matches: 6.

This chain joins TRBV7-8 and TRBJ2-7, with D possibly TRBD2 on 6 matching bases. V lost 5 bases and J 2 bases, leaving 19 bases between the germline ends. The V gene's germline CDR1 is SGHVS and CDR2 FQNEAQ. The CDR3 has 16 residues. This CDR3 is CASSQPSEGPPYEQYF. The CDR3 DNA reads as TGTGCCAGCAGCCAACCCTCGGAGGGGCCACCCTACGAGCAGTACTTC.

The CDR3 loop is CASSHGTSGESSYEQYF. The CDR3 region has the DNA TGTGCCAGTAGTCACGGGACTAGCGGGGAGAGCTCCTACGAGCAGTACTTC. This chain links TRBV19 with TRBJ2-7, with 13 positions matching TRBD2. Germline CDR1 LNHDA, CDR2 SQIVND (reference sequence). There are 17 residues in the CDR3. Losses at the gene ends were 5 bases for V and 0 bases for J; bases not matched to a gene: 7.

CDR3 DNA: TGTGCCAGCACTGATAGCGGGAACTCCTACAATGAGCAGTTCTTC. Protein sequence: CASTDSGNSYNEQFF. The chain carries TRBV5-6 and TRBJ2-1, with 8 bases that match TRBD2. From germline, CDR1 is SGHDT and CDR2 YYEEEE. The V segment lost 6 bases and the J segment 0 bases; nucleotides outside the gene matches: 5. The CDR3 runs to 15 residues.

The chain has TRBV15 and TRBJ1-1, with 11 bases matching TRBD1. This CDR3 has 18 amino acids. V lost 4 bases and J lost 0; bases outside the gene matches: 10. Germline assignment: CDR1 LNHNV and CDR2 YYDKDF (reference sequence). CDR3 protein: CATSKARDRGRMNTEAFF. Here the CDR3 DNA reads TGTGCCACCAGCAAAGCCCGGGACAGGGGGAGGATGAACACTGAAGCTTTCTTT. Variable domain in full (rest from reference TRBV15 and TRBJ1-1): DAMVIQNPRYQVTQFGKPVTLSCSQTLNHNVMYWYQQKSSQAPKLLFHYYDKDFNNEADTPDNFQSRRPNTSFCFLDIRSPGLGDTAMYLCATSKARDRGRMNTEAFFGQGTRLTVV.

This rearrangement joins TRBV19 to TRBJ1-5; TRBD1 matches 8 bases. After removal of 7 bases from V and 6 bases from J, the junction contained 5 bases not matched to a gene. The CDR3 has 13 amino acids. Germline CDR1 is LNHDA and CDR2 is SQIVND (reference sequence). CDR3 bases: TGTGCCAGTACCGACAGGGGTGGTCAGCCCCAGCATTTT. Protein sequence: CASTDRGGQPQHF.

This clone has just a few counts. The chain has TRBV30 and TRBJ1-2, with 7 bases fitting TRBD1. Germline-derived CDR1 and CDR2 are GTSNPN and SVGIG (reference sequence). The V and J ends lost 3 bases and 8 bases, in that order; junction bases with no gene match: 9. This CDR3 comprises 13 residues. Here the CDR3 DNA reads TGTGCCTGGAGGCCAGACAGGGTCCGCGGCTACACCTTC. It is translated as CAWRPDRVRGYTF. Full variable domain (missing parts from reference TRBV30 and TRBJ1-2): SQTIHQWPATLVQPVGSPLSLECTVEGTSNPNLYWYRQAAGRGLQLLFYSVGIGQISSEVPQNLSASRPQDRQFILSSKKLLLSDSGFYLCAWRPDRVRGYTFGSGTRLTVV.

The J gene is TRBJ2-2, the V gene TRBV6-1, with TRBD1 matching 8 bases. J lost 3 bases, V lost 9 bases, and 9 bases had no gene match. The CDR3 has 15 residues. Germline V gives CDR1 MNHNS, CDR2 SASEGT. CDR3 region: CASGQGRIDTGELFF. CDR3 nucleotide sequence: TGTGCCAGTGGACAGGGCCGGATCGACACCGGGGAGCTGTTTTTT.

The genes are TRBV7-3 and TRBJ1-1; no clear D. This CDR3 spans 17 amino acids. V lost 1 base, J lost 7 bases, and 22 bases lay in between. Per the germline V gene, CDR1 is SGHTA and CDR2 is FQGTGA. CDR3 nucleotides: TGTGCCAGCAGCTTAAGTCCGGGTGGACTTCATTGGGGTGAAGCTTTCTTT. Its translation is CASSLSPGGLHWGEAFF.

The rearrangement links TRBV6-5 to TRBJ1-2; D ambiguous. The CDR3 is made up of 12 amino acids. The V gene's germline CDR1 is MNHEY and CDR2 SVGAGI. V was shortened by 7 bases and J by 5 bases, with 11 bases between the two germline ends. Written as DNA, the CDR3 is TGTGCCAGCAAGGATGAGCTGTATGGCTACACCTTC. Protein product: CASKDELYGYTF.

This sequence joins TRBV18 and TRBJ2-3; 11 positions agree with TRBD2. Per the germline V gene, CDR1 is KGHSH and CDR2 is LQKENI. The CDR3 consists of 17 residues. V dropped 5 bases and J dropped 1; count of bases not matched to a gene: 8. The DNA for the CDR3 is TGTGCCAGCTCATCTGGACTAGCGGGTACGGGCACAGATACGCAGTATTTT. Its protein is CASSSGLAGTGTDTQYF.

The chain links TRBV18 to TRBJ1-1; D gene unclear. Trimming took 6 bases from V and 0 from J, leaving 8 bases between them. The length of the CDR3 is 13 residues. The germline V gene has CDR1 KGHSH and CDR2 LQKENI. The CDR3 bases are TGTGCCAGCTCGCCTGATATGAACACTGAAGCTTTCTTT. Encoded protein: CASSPDMNTEAFF.

The chain carries TRBV6-1 and TRBJ1-5, with D perhaps matching TRBD1 (6 bases). Trimming took off 11 bases at V and 3 bases at J, with 14 bases between the two ends. Germline V gene sequence: CDR1 MNHNS, CDR2 SASEGT. This CDR3 is built from 13 residues. CDR3 loop: CAAKAGANQPQHF. The CDR3, as DNA: TGTGCCGCCAAGGCGGGGGCCAATCAGCCCCAGCATTTT.

The chain has TRBV19 and TRBJ1-6; D is ambiguous. Germline CDR1 LNHDA, CDR2 SQIVND (reference sequence). The CDR3 is made up of 17 amino acids. The ends were cut back, 1 base at V and 2 bases at J, with 12 bases in the middle. In DNA form, the CDR3 reads TGTGCCAGTAGTATAGGACGGCTTAGGACCTATAATTCACCCCTCCACTTT. It is translated as CASSIGRLRTYNSPLHF. The full variable domain, rest sourced from reference TRBV19 and TRBJ1-6, is DGGITQSPKYLFRKEGQNVTLSCEQNLNHDAMYWYRQDPGQGLRLIYYSQIVNDFQKGDIAEGYSVSREKKESFPLTVTSAQKNPTAFYLCASSIGRLRTYNSPLHFGNGTRLTVT.